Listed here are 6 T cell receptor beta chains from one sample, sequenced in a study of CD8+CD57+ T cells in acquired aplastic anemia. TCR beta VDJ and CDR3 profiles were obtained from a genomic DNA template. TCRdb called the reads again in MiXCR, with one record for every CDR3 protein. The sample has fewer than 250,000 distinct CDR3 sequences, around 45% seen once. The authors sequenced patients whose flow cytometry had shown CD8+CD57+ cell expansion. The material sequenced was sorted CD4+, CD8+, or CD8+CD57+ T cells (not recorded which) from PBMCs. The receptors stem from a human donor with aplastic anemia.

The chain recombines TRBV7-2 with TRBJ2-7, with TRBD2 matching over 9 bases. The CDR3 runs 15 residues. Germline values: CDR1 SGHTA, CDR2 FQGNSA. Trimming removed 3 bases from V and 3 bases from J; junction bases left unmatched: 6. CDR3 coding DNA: TGTGCCAGCAGCTTGAAGACTAGCGGAAACTACGAGCAGTACTTC. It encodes CASSLKTSGNYEQYF.

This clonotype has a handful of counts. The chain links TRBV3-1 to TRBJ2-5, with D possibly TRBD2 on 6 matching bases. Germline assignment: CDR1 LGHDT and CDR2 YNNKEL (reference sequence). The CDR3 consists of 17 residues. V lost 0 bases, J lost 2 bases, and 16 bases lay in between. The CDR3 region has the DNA TGTGCCAGCAGCCAAGAGGCCAAGACTAGGACACAAGAGACCCAGTACTTC. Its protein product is CASSQEAKTRTQETQYF.

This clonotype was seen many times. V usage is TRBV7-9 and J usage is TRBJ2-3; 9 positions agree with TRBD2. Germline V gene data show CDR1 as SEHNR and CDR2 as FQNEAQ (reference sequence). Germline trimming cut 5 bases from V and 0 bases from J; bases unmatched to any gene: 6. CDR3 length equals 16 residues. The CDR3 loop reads CASSLRTSDSTDTQYF. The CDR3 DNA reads TGTGCCAGCAGCCTTCGGACTAGCGATAGCACAGATACGCAGTATTTT.

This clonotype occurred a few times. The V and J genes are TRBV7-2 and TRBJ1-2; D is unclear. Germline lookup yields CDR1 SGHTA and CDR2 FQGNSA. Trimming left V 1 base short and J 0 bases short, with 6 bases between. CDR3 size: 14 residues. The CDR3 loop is CASSLDGTNYGYTF. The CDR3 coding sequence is TGTGCCAGCAGCTTAGACGGAACTAACTATGGCTACACCTTC. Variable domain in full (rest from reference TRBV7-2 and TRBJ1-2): GAGVSQSPSNKVTEKGKDVELRCDPISGHTALYWYRQSLGQGLEFLIYFQGNSAPDKSGLPSDRFSAERTGGSVSTLTIQRTQQEDSAVYLCASSLDGTNYGYTFGSGTRLTVV.

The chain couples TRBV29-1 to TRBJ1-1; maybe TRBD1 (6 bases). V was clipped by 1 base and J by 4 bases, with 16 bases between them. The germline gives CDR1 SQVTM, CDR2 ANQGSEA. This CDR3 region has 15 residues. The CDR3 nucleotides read TGCAGCGTTGAAGGAAGGGGGAACCCAGGCACTGAAGCTTTCTTT. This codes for CSVEGRGNPGTEAFF.

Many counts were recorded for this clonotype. The CDR3 DNA reads as TGTGCCAGCAATCAGATAATGAACACTGAAGCTTTCTTT. Protein sequence: CASNQIMNTEAFF. J is TRBJ1-1 and V is TRBV5-6; D is unclear. Germline CDR1 reads SGHDT; CDR2 reads YYEEEE. The V end was cut by 6 bases, the J end by 0 bases, with 9 bases between. This CDR3 comprises 13 residues.